The sequence of this TCR beta chain was determined in a study of graft-versus-host responses after intestinal transplantation. Looking at the study overall: Multivisceral, liver-intestinal, or isolated intestinal transplants were received by the recipients. Recipients across the board were started on anti-thymocyte globulin induction, then kept on tacrolimus and steroids for around 3 years. General observations from the study: The study found high graft-versus-host to host-versus-graft clonal ratios in allografts of patients with graft-donor T cell macrochimerism.

TCRdb's table, derived via immunoSEQ multiplex PCR, lists solely in-frame clones and lacks some. The table records 15,000 to 25,000 clones, around three quarters of them present only once. To note about this clone: Its target is unknown.

From the graft tissue, intraepithelial and lamina propria lymphocytes were released through processing. The trim removed 3 bases at V and 4 bases at J, leaving 1 base unmatched. Germline CDR1 reads SGHAT; CDR2 reads FQNNGV. The CDR3 runs to 14 residues. The origin of this receptor is a human patient who received an intestinal transplant, so some T cells may come from the graft donor. The specimen comprised ileum tissue, sampled approximately 3 weeks after intestinal transplant. This chain links TRBV11-2 with TRBJ2-1; 9 nucleotides match TRBD2. The CDR3, as DNA: TGTGCCAGCAGCTTTGCGGGGGGGTACAATGAGCAGTTCTTC. It translates to CASSFAGGYNEQFF.